The clone carrying this T cell receptor beta chain was counted once. Its antigen is currently unknown. V lost 4 bases to trimming and J lost 7 bases, with 7 bases between them. Germline CDR1 is SQVTM and CDR2 is ANQGSEA. This CDR3 region has 11 residues. The data belong to a study of T cells in Graves' hyperthyroidism and ophthalmopathy. Patients were excluded for uncontrolled infection, other autoimmune disease, pregnancy or lactation. Authors of the study amplified TCR beta CDR3 regions from RNA transcripts. A set of HTBI primers served as the primers for a first-round RT-PCR of the TCR CDR3. MiXCR, applied by TCRdb to the multiplex PCR reads, yields one record per CDR3 protein. The data show fewer than 650,000 distinct CDR3 sequences, approximately 49% seen once. General observations from the study: Within blood appeared most thyroid clonotypes that had expanded above 0.001. Ophthalmopathy was told apart from stable hyperthyroidism by a 13 V-J model.

This chain uses TRBV29-1 with TRBJ2-2; D is ambiguous. The sequence derives from an adult woman with Graves' disease, either hyperthyroidism or ophthalmopathy (not recorded which). Material: peripheral blood or thyroid tissue (not recorded which). In DNA form, the CDR3 reads TGCAGCGTTGTCGCTCTCGGGGAGCTGTTTTTT. This codes for CSVVALGELFF.